These T cell receptor beta chains were read from a single sample in a study of cytomegalovirus exposure and HLA in healthy donors. Assay: immunoSEQ multiplex PCR; the TCRdb copy retains only in-frame clones and omits some. This sample has under 150,000 clones, with 55% to 80% found just once. Sequencing was carried out using PBMCs. All receptors come from a woman between 40 and 50 years old in good health and CMV-seronegative. Each CDR3 is given with its conserved first and last residue. Fields, in order: clone size, D gene, V gene, J gene, CDR3 DNA, CDR3 protein. A D gene is named only where the DNA matches it firmly. Clone size is stated in some rows and not others, as once, few, many or a class when expanded.

.,TRBD1,TRBV5-4,TRBJ1-2,TGTGCCAGCAGCTTCGGACAGGGCGAGTATGGCTACACCTTC,CASSFGQGEYGYTF
.,TRBD1,TRBV5-1,TRBJ1-6,TGCGCCAGCAGCTCGGACAGGAATTCACCCCTCCACTTT,CASSSDRNSPLHF
.,TRBD1,TRBV11-2,TRBJ1-5,TGTGCCAGCAGCCCTGGGGACAGAACGGGCAATCAGCCCCAGCATTTT,CASSPGDRTGNQPQHF
.,TRBD1,TRBV14,TRBJ2-1,TGTGCCAGCAGCCCTTGGACAGGGGGCTTCAATGAGCAGTTCTTC,CASSPWTGGFNEQFF
once,TRBD2,TRBV5-1,TRBJ2-3,TGCGCCAGCAGCTCTTCTAGCGGGGGCACAGATACGCAGTATTTT,CASSSSSGGTDTQYF
few,.,TRBV7-9,TRBJ1-4,TGTGCCAGCAGCTTAGGCGGAGGGGCGTATGAAAAACTGTTTTTT,CASSLGGGAYEKLFF
.,.,TRBV30,TRBJ1-5,TGTGCCTGGAGTGGGGTCGAGGGCAATCAGCCCCAGCATTTT,CAWSGVEGNQPQHF
.,.,TRBV5-4,TRBJ1-1,TGTGCCAGCAGCCGGCTCGGGGGGAATACTGAAGCTTTCTTT,CASSRLGGNTEAFF
.,.,TRBV12-5,TRBJ1-1,TGTGCTAGTGGTCCACCACATGACAGGAACACTGAAGCTTTCTTT,CASGPPHDRNTEAFF
.,.,TRBV7-2,TRBJ1-5,TGTGCCAGCAGCTTAGGGGGCTATAGCAATCAGCCCCAGCATTTT,CASSLGGYSNQPQHF
.,.,TRBV28,TRBJ1-6,TGTGCCAGCAGTTTCCTGGGACTCTCGATAAATTCACCCCTCCACTTT,CASSFLGLSINSPLHF
.,.,TRBV28,TRBJ2-2,TGTGCCAGCACGTCGCAGGGTACCGGGGAGCTGTTTTTT,CASTSQGTGELFF
.,.,TRBV2,TRBJ1-5,TGTGCCAGCAGTGATGAGGGCCAGCCCCAGCATTTT,CASSDEGQPQHF
.,.,TRBV27,TRBJ1-5,TGTGCCAGCAGTTTATCGGGGGCGGGCCAGCCCCAGCATTTT,CASSLSGAGQPQHF
.,.,TRBV18,TRBJ1-5,TGTGCCAGCTCACCCGCAGGCCGAACTGGCAATCAGCCCCAGCATTTT,CASSPAGRTGNQPQHF
.,.,TRBV6-1,TRBJ1-6,TGTGCCAGCAGTGAAATGGTGGGGAGCTCCTATAATTCACCCCTCCACTTT,CASSEMVGSSYNSPLHF
.,TRBD1,TRBV6-6,TRBJ1-5,TGTGCCAGCAGTTACTCTTTGGACAGGGGATGGCCCCAGCATTTT,CASSYSLDRGWPQHF
few,.,TRBV7-8,TRBJ1-1,TGTGCCAGCAGCTTAGTGGCAGGGAACACTGAAGCTTTCTTT,CASSLVAGNTEAFF
.,TRBD2,TRBV2,TRBJ2-5,TGTGCCAGCGGAGGGCGGGGAGGGGAGACCCAGTACTTC,CASGGRGGETQYF
few,TRBD1,TRBV28,TRBJ1-5,TGTGCCAGCAGTTCCCCGGGACAGGGGAGGAAGCCCCAGCATTTT,CASSSPGQGRKPQHF
.,TRBD1,TRBV5-4,TRBJ1-2,TGTGCCAGCAGCTCGACAGGGGAGACTGGCTACACCTTC,CASSSTGETGYTF
few,TRBD1,TRBV28,TRBJ1-5,TGTGCCAGCAGTTTCTACAGGGGTGGGAATCAGCCCCAGCATTTT,CASSFYRGGNQPQHF
few,.,TRBV20-1,TRBJ2-5,TGCAGTGCTCCCCGTATGGAGACCCAGTACTTC,CSAPRMETQYF
.,.,TRBV4-1,TRBJ2-7,TGCGCCAGCAGTCCACAGGCTTACTACGAGCAGTACTTC,CASSPQAYYEQYF
.,.,TRBV5-4,TRBJ2-2,TGTGCCAGCAGCTTGTTCGGGATTACCGGGGAGCTGTTTTTT,CASSLFGITGELFF
few,TRBD2,TRBV18,TRBJ2-7,TGTGCCAGCTCACGAAGTAGCGGGGGAGGTGAGCAGTACTTC,CASSRSSGGGEQYF
.,TRBD1,TRBV6-1,TRBJ1-1,TGTGCCAGCATTTTTTTGACAGGGGGCGGTGAAGCTTTCTTT,CASIFLTGGGEAFF
few,TRBD1,TRBV6-5,TRBJ1-1,TGTGCCAGCAGTCGGACAGGGAACACTGAAGCTTTCTTT,CASSRTGNTEAFF
.,.,TRBV7-3,TRBJ1-1,TGTGCCAGCAGCTTAGGAGGGCCAGCTGAAGCTTTCTTT,CASSLGGPAEAFF
.,.,TRBV28,TRBJ1-5,TGTGCCAGCAGTACAACGAGCAATCAGCCCCAGCATTTT,CASSTTSNQPQHF
few,.,TRBV11-3,TRBJ1-4,TGTGCCAGCAGCTTAGGCGCGAGAGAAAAACTGTTTTTT,CASSLGAREKLFF
.,.,TRBV7-9,TRBJ1-2,TGTGCCAGCAGCTTAGCGGACGGGGGAAGCTATGGCTACACCTTC,CASSLADGGSYGYTF
.,TRBD1,TRBV7-9,TRBJ1-1,TGTGCCGACGACAGGGGGTATGACACTGAAGCTTTCTTT,CADDRGYDTEAFF
.,.,TRBV5-1,TRBJ2-2,TGCGCCAGCAGCCTGGATCGGGCGGGGAACACCGGGGAGCTGTTTTTT,CASSLDRAGNTGELFF